The 21 T cell receptor beta chains given below trace back to one sample, sequenced in a study of T cell repertoires in cytomegalovirus infection. TCRdb re-called the reads through MiXCR, storing one row per CDR3 protein. Here the sample spans more than 250,000 distinct CDR3 sequences, around a quarter being singletons. Antigens for these TCRs are unknown. Source: cultured PBMCs, taken from culture after CMV antigen stimulation. These receptors were obtained from a human donor in good health (CMV status not recorded). Some clones in this sample may be carry-over from other donors' samples.

The V call is TRBV27, the J call TRBJ2-2, with D unresolved. Germline lookup yields CDR1 MNHEY and CDR2 SMNVEV (reference sequence). The V end lost 5 bases, the J end lost 4 bases, and 11 bases lay between the germline ends. The CDR3 totals 14 residues. The CDR3 DNA reads as TGTGCCAGCAGTAAGCAGACCGGCACCGGGGAGCTGTTTTTT. It codes for CASSKQTGTGELFF.

The chain links TRBV10-3 to TRBJ2-3; D is undetermined. Germline CDR1 ENHRY, CDR2 SYGVKD. The V and J ends lost 4 bases and 5 bases respectively, with 4 bases between them. The CDR3 length is 11 residues. This CDR3 is CAISVGDTQYF. For the CDR3, the DNA is TGTGCCATCAGTGTCGGAGATACGCAGTATTTT.

This clonotype was detected once. This may stem from a read error, because a much larger clone lies one nucleotide away. The chain carries TRBV5-4 and TRBJ2-2; D call uncertain. The germline CDR1 and CDR2 sequences are SGHNT and YYREEE (reference sequence). The V gene lost 1 base and the J gene lost 5 bases, with 3 bases spanning the gap. CDR3 length equals 12 residues. CDR3 DNA: TGTGCCAGCAGCTTGCATACCGGGGAGCTGTTTTTT. This translates into CASSLHTGELFF.

V usage is TRBV7-2 and J usage is TRBJ2-3, with D unclear. In germline, CDR1 is SGHTA, CDR2 FQGNSA. The V gene lost 5 bases and the J gene lost 5 bases, with 8 bases spanning the gap. The CDR3 is made up of 12 amino acids. CDR3 sequence: CASSQWRDTQYF. DNA of the CDR3: TGTGCCAGCAGCCAGTGGAGAGATACGCAGTATTTT.

The rearrangement uses TRBV7-4 and TRBJ1-3; maybe TRBD1 (5 bases). Germline CDR1 is SGHVT and CDR2 is SQSDAQ. The CDR3 sequence is 14 residues long. Trimming shortened V by 5 bases and J by 1 base, and 9 bases separated the two germline ends. In DNA, the CDR3 is TGTGCCAGCAGCGGGCAGGGTTCTGGAAACACCATATATTTT. Translating it yields CASSGQGSGNTIYF.

The V gene is TRBV6-6, the J gene TRBJ2-2; D is uncertain. The CDR3 sequence is 17 residues long. Trimming cost V 0 bases and J 0 bases, with 11 bases left between them. CDR1 is MNHNY, CDR2 SVGAGI, per germline (reference sequence). Written as DNA, the CDR3 is TGTGCCAGCAGTTACTCGAAGAACAGCGCGAACACCGGGGAGCTGTTTTTT. Its protein product is CASSYSKNSANTGELFF.

The chain couples TRBV7-2 to TRBJ2-7; maybe TRBD1 (5 bases). Trimming stripped 5 bases from V and 0 bases from J, with 11 bases between. Germline lookup yields CDR1 SGHTA and CDR2 FQGNSA. The CDR3 spans 14 residues. The CDR3 reads CASSPRQNSYEQYF. CDR3 DNA sequence: TGTGCCAGCAGCCCGAGACAGAACTCCTACGAGCAGTACTTC.

The rearrangement links TRBV6-2 or TRBV6-3 to TRBJ1-5; unclear D gene. The CDR3 contains 14 residues. V lost 8 bases and J 0 bases, leaving 11 bases between the germline ends. The germline V gene has CDR1 MNHEY and CDR2 SVGEGT. CDR3 region: CASGNGNSNQPQHF. CDR3 DNA sequence: TGTGCCAGCGGTAACGGGAATAGCAATCAGCCCCAGCATTTT.

This clonotype was counted many times. The chain carries TRBV4-1 and TRBJ1-4; unclear D gene. In germline, CDR1 is MGHRA, CDR2 YSYEKL. The CDR3 is made up of 15 amino acids. Between the trimmed V and J ends, which lost 4 bases and 0 bases, there was a span of 9 bases. The CDR3 reads CASSLGGATNEKLFF. For the CDR3, the DNA is TGCGCCAGCAGCCTAGGCGGAGCAACTAATGAAAAACTGTTTTTT.

This clonotype was detected ten times or more. V and J are TRBV7-2 and TRBJ1-2; unclear D gene. V lost 5 bases and J 7 bases, leaving 17 bases between the germline ends. The CDR3 covers 14 residues. The germline V gene encodes CDR1 SGHTA and CDR2 FQGNSA. The CDR3 sequence is CASSERQGLPGYTF. The CDR3 coding sequence is TGTGCCAGCAGCGAACGCCAAGGGCTACCTGGCTACACCTTC.

There are a few counts of this clonotype. This chain joins TRBV7-2 and TRBJ2-3; the D gene is possibly TRBD2 (6 bases). V was pared by 5 bases and J by 3 bases, with 15 bases between. CDR1 SGHTA and CDR2 FQGNSA come from the germline V gene. The CDR3 is made up of 15 amino acids. The CDR3 loop is CASSRQGGLTDTQYF. DNA for the CDR3: TGTGCCAGCAGCCGCCAGGGAGGTTTAACAGATACGCAGTATTTT.

In this sample, this clonotype turned up a few times. The chain has TRBV5-4 and TRBJ2-2, with TRBD2 as a possible D gene (6 bases). The ends were cut back, 3 bases at V and 8 bases at J, with 23 bases in the middle. Germline CDR1 is SGHNT and CDR2 is YYREEE (reference sequence). This CDR3 spans 17 amino acids. The CDR3 DNA sequence: TGTGCCAGCAGCTCAGGAAAGACTAGATCCGTGTCAGGGGAGCTGTTTTTT. It encodes CASSSGKTRSVSGELFF.

As to this clonotype: A read error may explain this, as a much larger clone is one base away. The chain links TRBV2 to TRBJ2-5; 8 bases are a match to TRBD2. Unmatched junction bases numbered 9, after V lost 6 bases and J lost 0 bases. The CDR3 sequence is 16 residues long. The germline V gene encodes CDR1 SNHLY and CDR2 FYNNEI. The DNA of the CDR3 is TGTGCCAGCAGGGATCGACTAGCGTCGTACCAAGAGACCCAGTACTTC. Its translation is CASRDRLASYQETQYF.

The chain is built from TRBV20-1 and TRBJ2-4; D call uncertain. The CDR3 covers 13 residues. V gave up 0 bases and J gave up 3 bases, with 6 bases separating them. The germline V gene encodes CDR1 DFQATT and CDR2 SNEGSKA (reference sequence). The CDR3 region has the DNA TGCAGTGCTAGAGACTCGGACAAAAACATTCAGTACTTC. This sequence encodes CSARDSDKNIQYF.

This clonotype was detected many times. The V gene is TRBV7-3, the J gene TRBJ2-7; D is possibly TRBD1 (7 bases). The length of the CDR3 is 12 residues. V dropped 4 bases and J dropped 6 bases, with 10 bases sitting between them. CDR1 SGHTA and CDR2 FQGTGA come from the germline V gene. This chain's CDR3 is CASSSQGGEQYF. Here the CDR3 DNA reads TGTGCCAGCAGCTCTCAGGGGGGCGAGCAGTACTTC.

V is TRBV2 and J is TRBJ2-1, with D perhaps TRBD1 (6 bases). V lost 6 bases to trimming and J lost 0 bases, with 33 bases between them. CDR1 and CDR2 (germline): SNHLY, FYNNEI. The CDR3 has 22 amino acids. The DNA of the CDR3 is TGTGCCAGCAGCAAAAACCGGCGAATGAGACAGGCCGGGTTAAGCTCCTACAATGAGCAGTTCTTC. Protein product: CASSKNRRMRQAGLSSYNEQFF.

The chain has TRBV4-1 and TRBJ2-1, with a weak D call TRBD1 (5 bases). Between the trimmed V and J ends, which lost 1 base and 10 bases, there was a span of 11 bases. The CDR3 contains 13 residues. In germline, CDR1 is MGHRA, CDR2 YSYEKL. This CDR3 reads CASSQVLQGEQFF. Written as DNA, the CDR3 is TGCGCCAGCAGCCAAGTATTGCAGGGAGAGCAGTTCTTC.

This clonotype was found a few times. The chain links TRBV29-1 to TRBJ2-1; 8 bases match TRBD2. The CDR3 has 15 residues. Germline assignment: CDR1 SQVTM and CDR2 ANQGSEA. Trimming took 4 bases from V and 6 from J; bases not matched to a gene: 11. In nucleotides, the CDR3 is TGCAGCGTTGCGGCGGGAGGAGTGAGGGTCAATGAGCAGTTCTTC. The encoded protein is CSVAAGGVRVNEQFF.

This clonotype was counted at least ten times. The chain carries TRBV7-2 and TRBJ2-1, with 7 bases aligning to TRBD1. V lost 2 bases and J lost 3; bases outside the gene matches: 1. Germline CDR1 SGHTA, CDR2 FQGNSA. This CDR3 contains 14 residues. The CDR3 DNA reads as TGTGCCAGCAGCTTAAGACAGGGCTACAATGAGCAGTTCTTC. Protein sequence: CASSLRQGYNEQFF. The complete variable domain, with remaining parts taken from reference TRBV7-2 and TRBJ2-1, reads GAGVSQSPSNKVTEKGKDVELRCDPISGHTALYWYRQSLGQGLEFLIYFQGNSAPDKSGLPSDRFSAERTGGSVSTLTIQRTQQEDSAVYLCASSLRQGYNEQFFGPGTRLTVL.

The chain has TRBV10-1 and TRBJ2-1, with D possibly TRBD2 on 5 matching bases. This CDR3 region has 13 residues. Germline V gives CDR1 WNHNN, CDR2 SYGVQD (reference sequence). Trimming took 0 bases from V and 10 from J, leaving 10 bases between them. CDR3 coding DNA: TGCGCCAGCAGTGAGTCCCCAACGGGGGAGCAGTTCTTC. Translating it yields CASSESPTGEQFF.

V and J are TRBV20-1 and TRBJ1-5, with D tentatively TRBD1 (6 bases). V gave up 4 bases and J gave up 5 bases, with 15 bases separating them. The CDR3 contains 14 residues. The V gene's germline CDR1 is DFQATT and CDR2 SNEGSKA (reference sequence). CDR3 residues: CSAKPGQGYQPQHF. CDR3 coding DNA: TGCAGTGCTAAACCGGGACAAGGTTATCAGCCCCAGCATTTT.